Sequencing of this T cell receptor beta chain was carried out in a study of T cell repertoires in cytomegalovirus infection. Study as a whole: In public TCR beta signatures, there were indications of both CMV infection and matching HLA type.

Points from the study as a whole: Frequencies of public TCR beta families were cumulated, and this identified carriers of CMV plus the relevant HLA. Ex vivo, HLA-C-restricted CMV-specific TCR beta clonotypes prevailed over the rest of the response.

As concerns this clonotype: As yet, its antigen is unknown.

Germline V lookup: CDR1 MDHEN, CDR2 SYDVKM. V lost 8 bases and J lost 1, with 12 bases in between. The CDR3 has 14 amino acids. TCRdb itself ran the reads through MiXCR, one entry per CDR3 protein. The table includes 100,000 to 150,000 distinct CDR3 sequences, around 25% detected once. The chain employs TRBV28 and TRBJ1-5; no reliable D call. The sequence derives from a human donor in good health (CMV status not recorded). Some clones in this sample may be carry-over from other donors' samples. Sequences were obtained from PBMCs, sequenced either directly or after in vitro stimulation (not recorded which). The CDR3 protein is CASLTHASNQPQHF. The CDR3 DNA is TGTGCCAGCCTGACCCATGCGAGCAATCAGCCCCAGCATTTT.